Described below is a single TCR beta chain sequence and its context. These data are taken from a study of blood T cell repertoires in COVID-19. Study-wide context: Both acute and convalescent COVID-19 samples were obtained from the United States, Italy and Spain.

The CDR3 is 14 residues long. Trimming took 5 bases from V and 7 from J; bases not matched to a gene: 9. Germline loops: CDR1 MNHEY, CDR2 SMNVEV (reference sequence). Original data processing: Amplification of reference gene primers was used by the study to estimate nucleated cell counts. Assay used: immunoSEQ multiplex PCR; TCRdb lists only in-frame clones, some missing. The D gene and trimming were derived from the DNA, and the V and J assignments and clone size from that table. The table records about 150,000 clones, 80% of them present only once. Sequences were obtained from peripheral blood. V usage is TRBV27 and J usage is TRBJ1-1; 8 nucleotides line up with TRBD1. The origin of this receptor is a man in his sixties with active or convalescent COVID-19. For the CDR3, the DNA is TGTGCCAGCAGTCCAAGGGACAGGTTTCTTGAAGCTTTCTTT. This gives the protein CASSPRDRFLEAFF.